This entry features one TCR beta chain sequence. This clone has a handful of counts. No antigen is known for it. Base qualities are missing; no much larger clone stands one base away. Sequences SGHNT (CDR1) and YENEEA (CDR2) are obtained from the germline V gene. V ends up 3 bases short and J 9 bases short, with an unmatched junction base count of 4. Its CDR3 holds 14 amino acids, cysteine through phenylalanine. The DNA shown is the 42-base CDR3, in frame from base 1. The cohort was made up of approximately 700 healthy bone marrow donors. Cohort members were all nominally healthy when sampled, although unrecorded immune exposures were likely present. The donor was CMV seropositive and was included in the group of 300 or so seropositive cohort members. A peripheral blood sample was provided by each donor, and peripheral blood mononuclear cells were used for TCR beta sequencing. Genomic DNA extraction from the blood cell samples was performed with the Qiagen DNeasy Blood Extraction Kit.

This entry belongs to a study of cytomegalovirus exposure and HLA in healthy donors (dated by TCRdb to the late 2010s). Some background on the complete study: In an earlier analysis of 587 of the donors, 250 to 350 Gb of sequence data and approximately 120 million unique TCR beta sequences from 150 million to 200 million T cells were reported. About 300 gigabases of sequencing data and approximately 85 million unique TCR sequences were included in an early release covering about 700 HLA-typed donors. All discovery cohort repertoires had been generated on a single sequencing platform. A separate validation cohort of over a hundred different subjects was used in addition to the roughly 700-subject first cohort. The study aimed to test whether signatures of past pathogen exposure could be identified by cataloging public T cell receptors. Four to six DR-DQ haplotypes were handled as single units for association and clustering because linkage in the cohort was strong. HLA typing included class I and class II loci at four-digit resolution. The T cell repertoires of some 700 subjects were profiled by immunosequencing and related to cytomegalovirus serostatus. To predict cytomegalovirus infection status, the study combined high-throughput TCR immunosequencing, statistical association of individual TCRs with disease status, and machine learning. To study patterns of TCR occurrence, a later analysis re-analyzed previously published TCR beta repertoires from around 660 donors and added high-resolution HLA genotyping. The later analysis used no new phenotypic data to find candidate immune exposures, relying instead on TCR beta sequences and their occurrence across donors. Donor age, sex, ethnicity and CMV serostatus were compiled together with the repertoire data. Of the 350 to 450 genotyped donors, roughly 80% fell in the genetic ancestry cluster associated with self-reported Caucasian donors. On average, over 200,000 unique TCR beta nucleotide sequences were sequenced per donor among a few hundred genotyped donors of the cohort, with around 19% of those sequences being non-productive. In an earlier analysis of a few hundred of the donors, high-throughput TCR beta sequencing was used to judge whether each TCR beta V gene segment behaved as functional or pseudogenic. In a later genetic analysis, genome-wide SNP genotypes for about three fifths of the roughly 670 donors were used, and that subset was treated as a discovery cohort. The number of typed donors differed by locus: about 620-640 for A, B, C, DRB1 and DQB1; some 500 for DQA1; 600 to 610 for DPA1; and about 450 for DPB1. Results the study describes overall, beyond this receptor: Assigning TCR associations to individual alleles was difficult when HLA alleles, especially DR and DQ, strongly co-occurred. Compared with the roughly 700-donor mean, donors in an Asian-associated ancestry cluster had fewer N-insertions in productive TCRs, according to a later genetic analysis. This cohort had only TCR beta chains sequenced, and the lack of alpha or paired-chain data limited which features could be detected. In a later analysis, HLA-associated TCR beta chains showed more clonal expansion and lower generation probabilities than non-associated chains that were equally common. The study gave a list of 150 to 200 TCR beta chains associated with cytomegalovirus. Most CMV-associated TCR beta chains appeared to be HLA-restricted in a later analysis, and the HLA associations seemed to be driven largely by CMV exposure. Some IMGT-functional V segments, including TRBV6-2 and TRBV6-3, could not be told apart with the 87-base-pair reads, so those segments were excluded. Immune exposure information for the cohort was limited to CMV serostatus. According to a later analysis, TCR association rates differed among HLA loci, with DRB1 alleles showing the most associated TCRs and HLA-C alleles showing the fewest. A group of highly shared sequence variants was considered likely to be a technical artifact of the sequencing pipeline. An earlier analysis of approximately 600 of the donors showed that most TCR beta V segments appeared in productive rearrangements either about 90% or about 30% of the time, which broadly matched IMGT annotations. An association between a missense DCLRE1C variant and V-gene and J-gene trimming of TCR beta chains was found in a later genetic analysis and replicated in an independent cohort. Sequencing depth was assumed to be roughly uniform across donors in the presence/absence analyses, though that assumption may not hold. Across donors, most TCR sequences were observed very rarely, whereas some public TCRs were present in many individuals. Because counts were too low, fewer than 20 rarely observed V segments, including chromosome 9 orphons, were excluded from the earlier analysis of fewer than 650 of the donors. In both the original and validation cohorts, the classifier was reported to diagnose cytomegalovirus status with high specificity and sensitivity. The authors suggested that the approach could potentially be extended to other disease states and immunological phenotypes. In vitro tests confirmed that a few of the cytomegalovirus-associated TCR beta chains recognize cytomegalovirus antigens. In a later analysis, several top co-occurrence clusters were reported to appear linked to parvovirus B19, influenza, CMV and Epstein-Barr virus. Linkage disequilibrium might explain the correlated functional status among segregating V segments, but an unknown experimental factor could not be ruled out. A further reported finding was that TCR beta sequences accurately predicted the HLA-A and HLA-B alleles for most subjects in the first cohort. Because HLA typing was missing for some donors at each locus, association tests included only the typed subset. In a later analysis, more than 15,000 TCR beta sequences were associated with specific HLA alleles at a false discovery rate of 0.05.

The library was obtained by the immunoSEQ multiplex PCR assay. A mixture of 60 forward primers for TCR Vbeta segments and 13 reverse primers for TCR Jbeta segments was used in the multiplex PCR. Amplification of the CDR3 region of rearranged TCR beta genes was performed with a multiplex PCR assay on genomic DNA. The Illumina HiSeq System was used to sequence the amplified TCR beta libraries as 87-base-pair reads. As for the authors' bioinformatics: A later analysis counted about 80 million unique TCR beta chains across the 700 or so repertoires, and around 9.9 million of these chains were shared by at least two donors. A nearest-neighbor algorithm error-corrected the raw reads and collapsed the reads into unique sequences, merging closely related sequences to remove PCR and sequencing errors. To assign V, D and J gene segments, CDR3 sequences were aligned to IMGT reference sequences. For a sequence to be retained, at least a six-nucleotide match to both a V gene segment and a J gene segment was required. A rearrangement counted as productive if the CDR3 had no stop codons and remained in frame with V and J, and every other rearrangement counted as non-productive. CDR3 was defined by IMGT convention, running from the second conserved V-encoded cysteine to the conserved J-encoded phenylalanine. The earlier analysis of about 640 of the donors excluded any sequence lacking an unambiguous match to a single V gene segment. An earlier analysis of several hundred of the donors called V segments functional above 56.7% productive rearrangements and segregating when the between-donor standard deviation exceeded 5%. A statistical classification framework was built for diagnosing cytomegalovirus status from the catalog of TCR beta chain sequences. A later analysis assigned V and J genes by comparing TCR nucleotide sequences with IMGT/GENE-DB human TR gene sequences. In a later analysis, CDR3 sequences and most-parsimonious VDJ recombination scenarios were assigned using the TCRdist pipeline. In a later analysis, each TCR beta chain was defined by its CDR3 amino acid sequence together with its V-gene family, and reads lacking a unique V-gene family were excluded. As a way to deal with suspected cross-contamination and a sequencing artifact, a later analysis dropped roughly 600 nucleotide sequences that were highly shared and had low generation probability. A later analysis calculated a clonal expansion index for each public chain from normalized within-repertoire ranks of inferred template counts. In a later analysis, generation probabilities were computed using a VDJ recombination model fitted to out-of-frame rearrangements, and the results were checked against IGoR. In a later analysis, TCR-TCR, TCR-HLA and TCR-CMV co-occurrence was scored with hypergeometric tests, and a repertoire-size bias correction was applied to TCR pairs. In a later analysis, false discovery rates were estimated by permuting HLA or CMV assignments 20 times. In a later analysis, co-occurring TCRs were grouped using DBSCAN, with TCRdist sequence similarity added in when clustering inside HLA-allele-positive subsets. Repertoires with fewer than 30,000 or more than 120,000 public chains, plus five repertoires with anomalous nucleotide sharing, were excluded from co-occurrence clustering. TCRdb holds this immuneACCESS table with in-frame rearrangements only. Some clones are missing; in checked studies, unresolved V genes explain under half, and the rest has no known cause. V, J and clone size derive from that table, while D and trimming were established from the DNA sequence. Recorded for this sample are 150,000 to 200,000 clones; roughly 88% of them occurred a single time. Roughly 6.5% of the sample goes to the ten largest clones.

Recombination connected TRBV11-3 to TRBJ2-1; 11 nucleotides in the junction match TRBD2. The source of this sequence is a middle-aged man in good health and CMV-seropositive. The sequenced material came from PBMCs. The CDR3 reads as follows: CASSFSGGAGEQFF. The base sequence is TGTGCCAGCAGCTTTAGCGGGGGGGCAGGTGAGCAGTTCTTC.